This entry lists 21 T cell receptor beta chains sequenced from one sample in a study of blood T cell repertoires in COVID-19 (dated by TCRdb to 2018 to 2021). The library was built by means of the immunoSEQ multiplex PCR assay. In its TCRdb copy, this immuneACCESS table keeps in-frame sequences only and misses some clones. Where compared with another copy, unresolved V genes explain less than half of these, and the others have no known cause. In this sample the table shows about 87,000 clones, approximately 75% of which occur a single time. Around 4.5% of the sample is taken by the ten largest. The sample was peripheral blood. The receptors come from a woman between 45 and 60 years old with acute or convalescent COVID-19.

V is TRBV18 and J is TRBJ1-5; no definite D call. The CDR3 spans 13 residues. The ends were cut back, 3 bases at V and 6 bases at J, with 9 bases in the middle. Per germline, CDR1 KGHSH and CDR2 LQKENI. DNA of the CDR3: TGTGCCAGCTCACCCCAGGAGGGTCAGCCCCAGCATTTT. Translating gives CASSPQEGQPQHF.

As DNA, the CDR3 is TGCAGCGTTGAATGGGACAGGGGAGGCGGCTACACCTTC. Translation: CSVEWDRGGGYTF. The rearrangement joins TRBV29-1 to TRBJ1-2, with TRBD1 matching over 10 bases. CDR1 and CDR2 (germline): SQVTM, ANQGSEA. V shed 2 bases and J 8 bases; nucleotides not matched to a gene: 5. This CDR3 spans 13 amino acids.

In its sample, this clone was seen a few times. The chain combines TRBV28 with TRBJ2-2; 15 positions match TRBD2. The CDR3 covers 17 residues. CDR1 is MDHEN, CDR2 SYDVKM, per germline. The J segment lost 4 bases and the V segment lost 6 bases, leaving 6 bases of the junction unmatched. The CDR3 DNA sequence: TGTGCCAGCAGCCGCTGGACTAGCGGGGGGGCCACCGGGGAGCTGTTTTTT. Its protein product is CASSRWTSGGATGELFF.

This clone came up a few times. The chain links TRBV7-9 to TRBJ2-7; D perhaps matches TRBD2 (5 bases). This CDR3 is 12 amino acids long. CDR1 is SEHNR and CDR2 is FQNEAQ in the germline V gene (reference sequence). V dropped 5 bases and J dropped 7 bases, with 12 bases sitting between them. The CDR3 protein is CASSLAGWEQYF. The CDR3 DNA is TGTGCCAGCAGCCTGGCGGGTTGGGAGCAGTACTTC.

The V gene is TRBV13, the J gene TRBJ1-2; no clear D gene. CDR1 PRHDT and CDR2 FYEKMQ come from the germline V gene (reference sequence). The CDR3 sequence is 13 residues long. Trimming removed 0 bases from V and 6 bases from J, with 8 bases in between. The CDR3: CASSLGRVDGYTF. In nucleotides, the CDR3 is TGTGCCAGCAGCTTAGGACGGGTAGATGGCTACACCTTC.

In its sample, this clone was seen a few times. This sequence joins TRBV20-1 and TRBJ1-6; 7 bases match TRBD1. Germline V gene lookup returns CDR1 DFQATT and CDR2 SNEGSKA (reference sequence). V lost 3 bases to trimming and J lost 7 bases; unmatched junction nucleotides: 6. CDR3 length equals 14 residues. The DNA for the CDR3 is TGCAGTGCTAGTCCGGGGACAGCAAATTCACCCCTCCACTTT. Translated: CSASPGTANSPLHF.

This clone appeared a few times. The V gene is TRBV7-9, the J gene TRBJ1-3; 10 bases fit TRBD1. The germline gives CDR1 SEHNR, CDR2 FQNEAQ (reference sequence). This CDR3 has 14 amino acids. Germline trimming cut 3 bases from V and 4 bases from J; bases unmatched to any gene: 0. The chain's CDR3 is CASSLTGGGNTIYF. The CDR3, as DNA: TGTGCCAGCAGCTTGACAGGGGGCGGAAACACCATATATTTT.

The rearrangement links TRBV4-1 to TRBJ1-2; 7 positions agree with TRBD1. V was clipped by 2 bases and J by 4 bases; unmatched bases: 4. The germline CDR1 and CDR2 sequences are MGHRA and YSYEKL. The CDR3 has 14 amino acids. The chain's CDR3 is CASSQKTGIYGYTF. As DNA, the CDR3 is TGCGCCAGCAGCCAAAAGACAGGGATCTATGGCTACACCTTC.

The J gene is TRBJ1-6, the V gene TRBV7-6, with 7 bases that match TRBD1. The V gene end was trimmed by 1 base and the J gene end by 7 bases; junction bases not matched to a gene: 4. The germline gives CDR1 SGHVS, CDR2 FNYEAQ. This CDR3 comprises 15 residues. This CDR3 is CASSLEDRANSPLHF. The CDR3 nucleotides read TGTGCCAGCAGCTTAGAAGACAGGGCGAATTCACCCCTCCACTTT. Looking up the rest from reference TRBV7-6 and TRBJ1-6 gives the full variable domain: GAGVSQSPRYKVTKRGQDVALRCDPISGHVSLYWYRQALGQGPEFLTYFNYEAQQDKSGLPNDRFSAERPEGSISTLTIQRTEQRDSAMYRCASSLEDRANSPLHFGNGTRLTVT.

This clone came up a few times. The genes are TRBV5-1 and TRBJ1-2, with 7 bases that match TRBD1. V gave up 4 bases and J gave up 4 bases; unmatched junction bases: 10. CDR1 is SGHRS and CDR2 is YFSETQ in the germline V gene. This CDR3 spans 15 amino acids. In DNA form, the CDR3 reads TGCGCCAGCAGCGGAGCGACAGGGTTGGGCTATGGCTACACCTTC. Translating it yields CASSGATGLGYGYTF.

This rearrangement joins TRBV5-1 to TRBJ2-1; D uncertain. This CDR3 spans 14 amino acids. Germline CDR1 is SGHRS and CDR2 is YFSETQ. Trimming pared 5 bases from V and 1 base from J, leaving 10 bases between. CDR3 protein: CASRGDGSYNEQFF. In nucleotides, the CDR3 is TGCGCCAGCAGAGGAGACGGTTCCTACAATGAGCAGTTCTTC.

The chain joins TRBV3-1 (or the pseudogene TRBV3-2) to TRBJ1-2; tentatively, D is TRBD1 (6 bases). CDR3 size: 13 residues. CDR1 and CDR2 (germline): LGHDT, YNNKEL (reference sequence). Between the trimmed V and J ends, which lost 3 bases and 8 bases, there was a span of 13 bases. CDR3: CASSQDIGTGYTF. In DNA form, the CDR3 reads TGTGCCAGCAGCCAGGACATAGGGACAGGCTACACCTTC.

This clone is a singleton in its sample. V usage is TRBV6-1 and J usage is TRBJ2-2, with 9 nucleotides matching TRBD2. Germline V lookup: CDR1 MNHNS, CDR2 SASEGT. Unmatched junction bases numbered 9, after V lost 4 bases and J lost 6 bases. The CDR3 spans 16 residues. CDR3 loop: CASSALAGKMAGELFF. The DNA for the CDR3 is TGTGCCAGCAGTGCCCTAGCGGGGAAGATGGCCGGGGAGCTGTTTTTT.

This clone was picked up a small number of times. The DNA of the CDR3 is TGTGCCAGCGTGCGGGGGCGCTTTAACACTGAAGCTTTCTTT. Protein sequence: CASVRGRFNTEAFF. V usage is TRBV5-6 and J usage is TRBJ1-1; TRBD1 is a possible D gene (6 bases). CDR1 SGHDT and CDR2 YYEEEE come from the germline V gene. The CDR3 consists of 14 residues. Trimming pared 7 bases from V and 2 bases from J, leaving 15 bases between.

V usage is TRBV11-3 and J usage is TRBJ1-1, with 7 nucleotides matching TRBD1. The CDR3 has 15 amino acids. Germline loops: CDR1 SGHNT, CDR2 YENEEA. Losses at the gene ends were 5 bases for V and 1 base for J; bases not matched to a gene: 7. CDR3 bases: TGTGCCAGCAGCCCCGGAGGGGGCACGAACACTGAAGCTTTCTTT. Protein product: CASSPGGGTNTEAFF.

The chain couples TRBV18 to TRBJ1-1, with 10 bases lining up with TRBD1. Germline lookup yields CDR1 KGHSH and CDR2 LQKENI. The CDR3 has 14 amino acids. V lost 3 bases to trimming and J lost 7 bases; unmatched junction nucleotides: 5. CDR3 coding DNA: TGTGCCAGCTCACCTCTGACAGGGGGCGGTGAAGCTTTCTTT. Its translation is CASSPLTGGGEAFF.

This rearrangement joins TRBV4-1 to TRBJ1-5; no clear D. The germline gives CDR1 MGHRA, CDR2 YSYEKL. The CDR3 contains 14 residues. Trimming shortened V by 4 bases and J by 7 bases, and 14 bases separated the two germline ends. The CDR3 DNA reads as TGCGCCAGCAGCCCTGAGACTCGACCCCAGCCCCAGCATTTT. It is translated as CASSPETRPQPQHF.

This chain connects TRBV28 to TRBJ1-3; D is unresolved. Between the trimmed V and J ends, which lost 5 bases and 0 bases, there was a span of 14 bases. The CDR3 length is 16 residues. Germline CDR1 MDHEN, CDR2 SYDVKM. The CDR3 DNA reads as TGTGCCAGCAGTCCCCTAAAAGGGAGCTCTGGAAACACCATATATTTT. The encoded protein is CASSPLKGSSGNTIYF.

J is TRBJ2-7 and V is TRBV7-8; 7 bases map to TRBD2. Germline V lookup: CDR1 SGHVS, CDR2 FQNEAQ. The junction had 15 bases not matched to a gene; V was cut back by 5 bases and J by 5 bases. This CDR3 comprises 16 residues. This CDR3 is CASSGRSGVGMDEQYF. CDR3 nucleotides: TGTGCCAGCAGCGGCAGAAGCGGGGTAGGGATGGACGAGCAGTACTTC.

DNA for the CDR3: TGTGCCACCCGCGAAAACATTCAGTACTTC. It translates to CATRENIQYF. The chain combines TRBV28 with TRBJ2-4; D uncertain. The CDR3 is 10 residues long. Germline V gene sequence: CDR1 MDHEN, CDR2 SYDVKM. The ends were cut back, 10 bases at V and 5 bases at J, with 6 bases in the middle.

This clone was seen a few times. The V call is TRBV5-6, the J call TRBJ2-4, with 7 positions matching TRBD1. The CDR3 is 15 residues long. From germline, CDR1 is SGHDT and CDR2 YYEEEE. The J segment lost 6 bases and the V segment lost 4 bases, leaving 10 bases of the junction unmatched. This CDR3 is CASSPLSGTVNIQYF. CDR3 nucleotides: TGTGCCAGCAGCCCTCTCTCCGGGACAGTAAACATTCAGTACTTC.